The 28 T cell receptor beta chains given below trace back to one sample, sequenced in a study of post-analysis software for immune sequencing data. Study findings and constraints: Roughly 5 TRBV segments occurring more often in patients than controls included TRBV5-6, TRBV5-1 and TRBV20-1.

These receptors' antigens are unknown. Unique molecular identifiers were built into the TCR beta cDNA libraries. TCRdb re-analysed the PCR reads in MiXCR, keeping a single row per CDR3 protein. This table has roughly 730,000 distinct CDR3 sequences, about 32% appearing once. Sequenced input: blood. The source of these receptors is a girl between 10 and 17 years old with multiple sclerosis.

This clonotype was counted only a few times. The chain joins TRBV12-3 or TRBV12-4 to TRBJ2-7, with D uncertain. CDR3 size: 12 residues. Deletions cut 5 bases from V and 6 bases from J, with 11 bases between. This CDR3 reads CASSTTSSEQYF. The CDR3 coding sequence is TGTGCCAGCAGTACGACAAGTAGCGAGCAGTACTTC.

This clonotype was seen a handful of times. CDR3 in DNA: TGTGCCAGCAGTTTAGGACCTGATTCACCCCTCCACTTT. Protein: CASSLGPDSPLHF. The rearrangement links TRBV12-3 or TRBV12-4 to TRBJ1-6; D unresolved. This CDR3 is 13 amino acids long. Trimming removed 1 base from V and 8 bases from J, with 6 bases in between.

This clonotype was detected a few times. The CDR3 spells CASSLVGFGDTQYF. Here the CDR3 DNA reads TGTGCCAGCAGCTTAGTAGGGTTCGGGGATACGCAGTATTTT. The chain links TRBV7-2 to TRBJ2-3; no clear D gene. This CDR3 has 14 amino acids. V was trimmed by 1 base and J by 6 bases, leaving 11 bases between them. Germline V gene data show CDR1 as SGHTA and CDR2 as FQGNSA.

The chain couples TRBV3-1 to TRBJ1-2; 7 nucleotides align to TRBD1. V trimming: 4 bases; J trimming: 4 bases; junction bases outside the gene matches: 12. This CDR3 comprises 16 residues. Germline V gives CDR1 LGHDT, CDR2 YNNKEL (reference sequence). The CDR3 nucleotides are TGTGCCAGCAGCCCGCCCGGACAGGCCTTTATCTATGGCTACACCTTC. Its protein is CASSPPGQAFIYGYTF.

This clonotype has only a few counts. Germline and junction disagree at one end, which may indicate a read error. The chain recombines TRBV7-2 with TRBJ2-7, with D perhaps TRBD1 or TRBD2 (6 bases each). The CDR3 loop spans 14 amino acids. Germline lookup yields CDR1 SGHTA and CDR2 FQGNSA. In DNA form, the CDR3 reads TGTGCCAGCAGCTTATGGCGGGACACCTACGGGCAGTACTTC. Its protein product is CASSLWRDTYGQYF.

The chain combines TRBV7-2 with TRBJ2-4; no definite D call. Trimming cost V 3 bases and J 1 base, with 4 bases left between them. The CDR3 contains 13 residues. Germline CDR1 SGHTA, CDR2 FQGNSA. The CDR3 reads CASSFFAKNIQYF. Here the CDR3 DNA reads TGTGCCAGCAGCTTCTTTGCCAAAAACATTCAGTACTTC.

This clonotype has a handful of counts. This sequence joins TRBV7-8 and TRBJ1-5; TRBD1 might be the D (5 bases). This CDR3 spans 15 amino acids. Looked up from germline, CDR1 is SGHVS and CDR2 is FQNEAQ. Deletions cut 1 base from V and 10 bases from J, with 17 bases between. The CDR3 loop reads CASSLVLGRVDPQHF. The CDR3 nucleotides read TGTGCCAGCAGCTTAGTTTTGGGCAGGGTAGATCCCCAGCATTTT.

V is TRBV20-1 and J is TRBJ2-4; 8 bases line up with TRBD2. The junction had 6 bases not matched to a gene; V was cut back by 2 bases and J by 6 bases. CDR1 DFQATT and CDR2 SNEGSKA come from the germline V gene (reference sequence). This CDR3 region has 14 residues. CDR3 region: CSARRAGGGNIQYF. CDR3 coding DNA: TGCAGTGCTAGAAGGGCGGGAGGAGGAAACATTCAGTACTTC.

The chain recombines TRBV28 with TRBJ2-5; TRBD1 aligns across 8 bases. The end of the DNA is better explained by TRBJ2-7, so the J call may be wrong. CDR1 is MDHEN, CDR2 SYDVKM, per germline. The CDR3 is made up of 15 amino acids. CDR3 in amino acids: CASSSRQGWPYEQYF. CDR3 DNA: TGTGCCAGCAGTTCCCGACAGGGGTGGCCCTACGAGCAGTACTTC.

This clonotype was observed a few times. The chain has TRBV7-9 and TRBJ1-2; 10 bases are shared with TRBD1. The CDR3 contains 14 residues. Losses at the gene ends were 5 bases for V and 6 bases for J; bases not matched to a gene: 6. Germline V gives CDR1 SEHNR, CDR2 FQNEAQ (reference sequence). For the CDR3, the DNA is TGTGCCAGCAGCGCAGCCGGACAGGGGGATGGCTACACCTTC. Protein product: CASSAAGQGDGYTF.

This clonotype was counted between two and nine times. The rearrangement links TRBV29-1 to TRBJ2-4; D is undetermined. V lost 7 bases, J lost 13 bases, and 23 bases lay in between. The CDR3 sequence is 13 residues long. Looked up from germline, CDR1 is SQVTM and CDR2 is ANQGSEA. Written as DNA, the CDR3 is TGCAGCGCCGGTTTGCGGATCGTACGAGAGCAGTACTTC. Amino acid sequence: CSAGLRIVREQYF.

This clonotype was seen only a few times. This chain uses TRBV10-3 with TRBJ2-1; 10 positions agree with TRBD1. Germline trimming cut 4 bases from V and 6 bases from J; bases unmatched to any gene: 0. This CDR3 contains 13 residues. Germline lookup yields CDR1 ENHRY and CDR2 SYGVKD. The CDR3 sequence is CAISGTGGNEQFF. The CDR3 nucleotides are TGTGCCATCAGTGGGACAGGGGGCAATGAGCAGTTCTTC.

This clonotype was counted a few times. V usage is TRBV7-9 and J usage is TRBJ1-5; D is possibly TRBD1 (5 bases). Germline V CDR1 and CDR2: SEHNR, FQNEAQ (reference sequence). This CDR3 has 15 residues. The V end was cut by 5 bases, the J end by 0 bases, with 11 bases between. CDR3 protein: CASSPGRNSNQPQHF. CDR3 coding DNA: TGTGCCAGCAGCCCGGGACGGAATAGCAATCAGCCCCAGCATTTT.

The V gene is TRBV4-1, the J gene TRBJ1-5, with a tentative D call TRBD1 (6 bases). The CDR3 spans 15 residues. V was trimmed by 6 bases and J by 5 bases, leaving 17 bases between them. CDR1 and CDR2 from the germline V gene are MGHRA and YSYEKL. CDR3 DNA sequence: TGCGCCAGCAGTAGGGGGTCTTTTGGGGATCAGCCCCAGCATTTT. Translated, it gives CASSRGSFGDQPQHF.

The chain couples TRBV12-3 or TRBV12-4 to TRBJ2-3; no firm D call. Trimming removed 3 bases from V and 3 bases from J, with 13 bases in between. The CDR3 length is 15 residues. The CDR3 is CASSFIPDGTDTQYF. The CDR3 bases are TGTGCCAGCAGTTTCATTCCAGACGGGACAGATACGCAGTATTTT.

The gene calls are TRBV20-1 and TRBJ1-5, with D tentatively TRBD1 (6 bases). V gave up 6 bases and J gave up 4 bases, with 13 bases separating them. This CDR3 has 13 amino acids. CDR1 is DFQATT and CDR2 is SNEGSKA in the germline V gene (reference sequence). The CDR3 nucleotides are TGCAGTGCCCGTAGGGGGGAGAATCAGCCCCAGCATTTT. This gives the protein CSARRGENQPQHF.

This clonotype has a handful of counts. The chain has TRBV20-1 and TRBJ2-5, with 12 bases matching TRBD2. The J call may be in error: the DNA end matches TRBJ2-7 better. CDR1 and CDR2 (germline): DFQATT, SNEGSKA (reference sequence). The CDR3 is made up of 14 amino acids. The CDR3 region is CSARGLAGVSEQYF. CDR3 bases: TGCAGTGCTAGAGGACTAGCGGGAGTGTCCGAGCAGTACTTC.

The table lists this clonotype with a few counts. This CDR3 reads CASEDRWAPNEKLFF. CDR3 DNA: TGTGCCAGCGAGGACAGGTGGGCCCCTAATGAAAAACTGTTTTTT. This chain connects TRBV6-1 to TRBJ1-4, with TRBD1 identical over 7 bases. The CDR3 has 15 amino acids. With 8 bases clipped from V and 3 bases from J, the junction kept 9 bases outside the gene matches. Germline V gene data show CDR1 as MNHNS and CDR2 as SASEGT.

This clonotype occurred a few times. J is TRBJ2-1 and V is TRBV9; D not resolved. This CDR3 comprises 15 residues. V was shortened by 0 bases and J by 6 bases, with 13 bases between the two germline ends. Germline V gives CDR1 SGDLS, CDR2 YYNGEE. The CDR3 region has the DNA TGTGCCAGCAGCGTAGCTTCAAAAACCCGCAATGAGCAGTTCTTC. Protein: CASSVASKTRNEQFF.

The chain has TRBV29-1 and TRBJ2-3; TRBD2 matches 10 bases. The CDR3 is 19 amino acids. Germline V lookup: CDR1 SQVTM, CDR2 ANQGSEA. With 1 base clipped from V and 4 bases from J, the junction kept 17 bases outside the gene matches. The chain's CDR3 is CSVEGGYAASGSLADTQYF. In DNA form, the CDR3 reads TGCAGCGTTGAAGGGGGGTATGCGGCTAGCGGGAGCCTAGCAGATACGCAGTATTTT.

The CDR3 is CASREGSLGNSPLHF. In nucleotides, the CDR3 is TGTGCCAGCAGGGAGGGGTCACTGGGAAATTCACCCCTCCACTTT. The V gene is TRBV3-1, the J gene TRBJ1-6; maybe TRBD1 (5 bases). The length of the CDR3 is 15 residues. Germline CDR1 LGHDT, CDR2 YNNKEL (reference sequence). Trimming cost V 6 bases and J 7 bases, with 16 bases left between them.

This clonotype was detected only a few times. J is TRBJ2-3 and V is TRBV20-1; D gene uncertain. In germline, CDR1 is DFQATT, CDR2 SNEGSKA (reference sequence). V was shortened by 6 bases and J by 7 bases, with 11 bases between the two germline ends. This CDR3 has 11 amino acids. DNA of the CDR3: TGCAGTGCCAGAACTGGGCATACGCAGTATTTT. It codes for CSARTGHTQYF.

The chain carries TRBV10-3 and TRBJ2-3; 7 nucleotides agree with TRBD1. The V segment lost 6 bases and the J segment 2 bases; nucleotides outside the gene matches: 8. Germline V CDR1 and CDR2: ENHRY, SYGVKD. The CDR3 spans 15 residues. This CDR3 reads CAIRQGPRTTDTQYF. CDR3 DNA sequence: TGTGCCATCAGACAGGGGCCAAGAACCACAGATACGCAGTATTTT.

This clonotype was recorded a few times. The J gene is TRBJ2-7, the V gene TRBV4-3; 9 positions agree with TRBD1. CDR1 is LGHNA and CDR2 is YSLEER in the germline V gene. Unmatched junction bases numbered 8, after V lost 0 bases and J lost 2 bases. CDR3 length: 17 amino acids. The CDR3 nucleotides read TGCGCCAGCAGCCAAGATCTGAGGGGACAGGGAGCCTACGAGCAGTACTTC. Translation gives CASSQDLRGQGAYEQYF.

In this sample, this clonotype turned up a few times. The rearrangement uses TRBV20-1 and TRBJ2-5; 8 nucleotides match TRBD2. The DNA end lines up better with TRBJ2-7; the J call may be wrong. The CDR3 totals 14 residues. Germline V lookup: CDR1 DFQATT, CDR2 SNEGSKA (reference sequence). The CDR3 nucleotides are TGCAGTGCTAGGCCCCCCGGGGGGGACTACGAGCAGTACTTC. As protein: CSARPPGGDYEQYF.

The gene calls are TRBV7-9 and TRBJ2-7, with 9 bases lining up with TRBD2. This CDR3 comprises 13 residues. Trimming took 7 bases from V and 2 from J; bases not matched to a gene: 3. Looked up from germline, CDR1 is SEHNR and CDR2 is FQNEAQ (reference sequence). This CDR3 is CASNGGRAYEQYF. CDR3 DNA sequence: TGTGCCAGCAACGGCGGGAGGGCCTACGAGCAGTACTTC.

Written as DNA, the CDR3 is TGTGCCAGCTTACAGGGGGTACGCAATCAGCCCCAGCATTTT. Its protein product is CASLQGVRNQPQHF. The V call is TRBV6-1, the J call TRBJ1-5, with TRBD1 matching over 8 bases. This CDR3 region has 14 residues. Germline CDR1 reads MNHNS; CDR2 reads SASEGT. Trimming at V came to 8 bases and at J to 2 bases, leaving 5 bases not matched to a gene.

There are a few counts of this clonotype. The V and J genes are TRBV29-1 and TRBJ2-3; 11 nucleotides line up with TRBD1. V was clipped by 4 bases and J by 2 bases; unmatched bases: 8. The CDR3 spans 16 residues. Looked up from germline, CDR1 is SQVTM and CDR2 is ANQGSEA. CDR3 in amino acids: CSVATGQGAFTDTQYF. The CDR3 DNA reads as TGCAGCGTTGCCACCGGACAGGGGGCTTTCACAGATACGCAGTATTTT.